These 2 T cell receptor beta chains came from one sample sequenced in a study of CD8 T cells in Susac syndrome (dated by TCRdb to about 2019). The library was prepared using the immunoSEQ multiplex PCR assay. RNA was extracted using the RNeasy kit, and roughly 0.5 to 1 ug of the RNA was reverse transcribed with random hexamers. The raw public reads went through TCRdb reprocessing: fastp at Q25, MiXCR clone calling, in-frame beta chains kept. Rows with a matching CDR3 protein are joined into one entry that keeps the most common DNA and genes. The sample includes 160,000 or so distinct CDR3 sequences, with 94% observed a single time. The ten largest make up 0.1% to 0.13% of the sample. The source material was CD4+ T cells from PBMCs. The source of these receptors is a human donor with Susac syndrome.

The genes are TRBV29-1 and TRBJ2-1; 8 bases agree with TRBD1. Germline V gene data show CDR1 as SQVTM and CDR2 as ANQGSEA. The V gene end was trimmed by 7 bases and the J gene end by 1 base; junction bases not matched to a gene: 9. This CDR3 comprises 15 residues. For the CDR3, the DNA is TGCAGCGCACGACAGGGGTCAAATTCCTACAATGAGCAGTTCTTC. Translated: CSARQGSNSYNEQFF.

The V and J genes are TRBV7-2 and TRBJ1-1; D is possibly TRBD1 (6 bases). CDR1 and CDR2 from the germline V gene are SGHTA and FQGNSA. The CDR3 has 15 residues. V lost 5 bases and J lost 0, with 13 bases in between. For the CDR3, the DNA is TGTGCCAGCAGCATACTGACAGGTGTGAACACTGAAGCTTTCTTT. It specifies CASSILTGVNTEAFF.